This T cell receptor beta chain came from a study of blood T cell repertoires in COVID-19. Study information: PBMCs, B-cell-depleted T cells, or T cells provided the cDNA or gDNA that made up the material.

V dropped 0 bases and J dropped 6; count of bases not matched to a gene: 9. This CDR3 has 16 residues. Looked up from germline, CDR1 is SGHRS and CDR2 is YFSETQ. In the authors' methods: The authors estimated nucleated cell counts from reference gene primer amplification. Repertoires were generated with immunoSEQ multiplex PCR, while TCRdb's copy carries only in-frame clones and drops some. For V, J and clone size, that table is used; D and trimming come from the DNA. The sample consists of under 10,000 clones, about 90% of them appearing once. Sequencing was carried out using peripheral blood. This clonotype originated in a woman aged 50 to 60 with active COVID-19. The V gene is TRBV5-1, the J gene TRBJ2-4; 7 positions match TRBD2. The CDR3 protein is CASSLAVGEGTNIQYF. CDR3 coding DNA: TGCGCCAGCAGCTTGGCCGTAGGGGAGGGGACAAACATTCAGTACTTC.